The 10 T cell receptor beta chains below all came from one sample that was sequenced in a study of T-cell reconstitution after alpha-beta-depleted transplantation in children. Preparation of the TCRbeta library was carried out with unique molecular identifiers. TCRdb redid the calling of the PCR reads with MiXCR, one entry per CDR3 protein. The sample has some 130,000 distinct CDR3 sequences, about a tenth seen once. This sample comprised PBMCs, mostly from graft donor cells, obtained 180 days after TCRalphabeta/CD19-depleted stem cell transplant. These receptors were obtained from a girl less than two years old who had a stem cell transplant for combined immunodeficiency, so the T cells may come from the graft donor.

The chain employs TRBV20-1 and TRBJ2-3; 10 bases map to TRBD2. Germline CDR1 DFQATT, CDR2 SNEGSKA (reference sequence). V gave up 6 bases and J gave up 0 bases; unmatched junction bases: 6. The CDR3 sequence is 15 residues long. CDR3 residues: CSAGLAAASTDTQYF. DNA for the CDR3: TGCAGTGCCGGACTAGCGGCCGCTAGCACAGATACGCAGTATTTT.

The chain has TRBV27 and TRBJ2-7; D is unclear. The CDR3 contains 14 residues. Between the trimmed V and J ends, which lost 4 bases and 2 bases, there was a span of 12 bases. The V gene's germline CDR1 is MNHEY and CDR2 SMNVEV (reference sequence). CDR3 DNA: TGTGCCAGCAGTTGGGGTGGCAGGACCTACGAGCAGTACTTC. Protein: CASSWGGRTYEQYF.

As to this clonotype: A much larger clonotype is one base distant, so this may be a read error. Since no conserved phenylalanine or tryptophan closes the CDR3, a read error is the likely cause. The chain is built from TRBV20-1 and TRBJ1-1; possible D gene TRBD1, 6 bases. V was clipped by 5 bases and J by 2 bases, with 12 bases between them. Germline V gene sequence: CDR1 DFQATT, CDR2 SNEGSKA (reference sequence). The CDR3 has 13 residues. The chain's CDR3 is CSAAQGSNTEAFL. The DNA for the CDR3 is TGCAGTGCTGCACAGGGCAGTAACACTGAAGCTTTCTTG.

This chain connects TRBV29-1 to TRBJ2-7; possibly TRBD1 for D (6 bases). CDR1 is SQVTM, CDR2 ANQGSEA, per germline. The CDR3 covers 13 residues. The V end was cut by 4 bases, the J end by 1 base, with 11 bases between. CDR3 nucleotide sequence: TGCAGCGTTGTGGGGGCAGATTCCTACGAGCAGTACTTC. It yields the protein CSVVGADSYEQYF.

This clonotype turned up a few times. This chain connects TRBV6-1 to TRBJ2-1, with 13 bases matching TRBD2. V lost 6 bases to trimming and J lost 12 bases; unmatched junction nucleotides: 14. This CDR3 has 16 amino acids. CDR1 and CDR2 from the germline V gene are MNHNS and SASEGT. The CDR3 DNA reads as TGTGCCAGCAGCAAAAAACCGGGACTAGCGGGACTCGGGCAGTTCTTC. Translating it yields CASSKKPGLAGLGQFF.

This clonotype appeared many times. The genes are TRBV20-1 and TRBJ1-6; D gene unclear. There are 13 residues in the CDR3. CDR1 and CDR2 from the germline V gene are DFQATT and SNEGSKA (reference sequence). The germline V and J ends were trimmed by 3 bases and 6 bases, with 9 bases remaining between them. DNA for the CDR3: TGCAGTGCTAGGATGCCGGCTAATTCACCCCTCCACTTT. Translated, it gives CSARMPANSPLHF.

This clonotype was seen a handful of times. The V call is TRBV18, the J call TRBJ2-3; no clear D gene. There are 15 residues in the CDR3. Germline CDR1 is KGHSH and CDR2 is LQKENI. V lost 1 base and J lost 2, with 10 bases in between. The CDR3 is CASSPQQVLTDTQYF. DNA for the CDR3: TGTGCCAGCTCACCACAGCAGGTCCTCACAGATACGCAGTATTTT.

This clonotype was counted many times. This chain connects TRBV5-1 to TRBJ2-1, with a possible D match to TRBD1 (5 bases). V was trimmed by 3 bases and J by 2 bases, leaving 12 bases between them. Germline V gene lookup returns CDR1 SGHRS and CDR2 YFSETQ. This CDR3 has 15 amino acids. DNA of the CDR3: TGCGCCAGCAGCTCACAGGTCGTGACCTACAATGAGCAGTTCTTC. It specifies CASSSQVVTYNEQFF.

This clonotype came up many times. The V gene is TRBV28, the J gene TRBJ2-7; D is unclear. The germline V gene encodes CDR1 MDHEN and CDR2 SYDVKM. V was clipped by 3 bases and J by 3 bases, with 9 bases between them. The CDR3 has 13 amino acids. The CDR3 DNA reads as TGTGCCAGCAGTTTCTCGGACGGCTACGAGCAGTACTTC. Amino acids: CASSFSDGYEQYF. Full variable domain (rest looked up from reference TRBV28 and TRBJ2-7): DVKVTQSSRYLVKRTGEKVFLECVQDMDHENMFWYRQDPGLGLRLIYFSYDVKMKEKGDIPEGYSVSREKKERFSLILESASTNQTSMYLCASSFSDGYEQYFGPGTRLTVT.

The chain combines TRBV9 with TRBJ2-3; D is undetermined. Germline assignment: CDR1 SGDLS and CDR2 YYNGEE. Trimming took off 0 bases at V and 0 bases at J, with 11 bases between the two ends. The CDR3 is 16 amino acids. CDR3 DNA sequence: TGTGCCAGCAGCGTAGGGACGGTTGCTAGCACAGATACGCAGTATTTT. Amino acid sequence: CASSVGTVASTDTQYF.